This is a list of T cell receptor beta chains from one sample in a study of a mutant IDH1 vaccine in newly diagnosed glioma. The repertoire was sequenced with immunoSEQ multiplex PCR; TCRdb's copy has only in-frame clones and lacks some. The sample includes over 75,000 clones, roughly 89% of them seen just once. Here the sequenced sample was PBMCs, taken from a glioma patient treated with radiotherapy, temozolomide or both. The receptors derive from a woman aged 45-59 years with glioma. The conserved cysteine and the conserved F or W are not part of the CDR3 here.

j_call v_call cdr3_aa
TRBJ1-5 TRBV5-6 ASSSKTGYQPQH
TRBJ1-6 TRBV5-4 ASSGTGADNSPLH
TRBJ1-4 TRBV5-1 ASSFDTFNEKLF
TRBJ2-7 TRBV18 ASSPPKGESPRSYEQY
TRBJ1-1 TRBV7-2 ASSPGTGEAF
TRBJ2-7 TRBV10-3 AISDPPRGAEQY
TRBJ2-5 TRBV7-9 ASSTGEATQY
TRBJ2-7 TRBV11-2 ASSLAGSSYEQY
TRBJ1-1 TRBV28 ASSPHFVNTEAF
TRBJ2-5 TRBV7-2 ASSPGGGETQY